The T cell receptor (beta chain) under discussion was sequenced for a study of blood T cell repertoires in COVID-19. Study details: The analysed material was cDNA or gDNA that came from T cells, B-cell-depleted T cells, or PBMCs.

The CDR3 totals 14 residues. Germline V lookup: CDR1 SGHVS, CDR2 FNYEAQ. The ends were cut back, 8 bases at V and 6 bases at J, with 16 bases in the middle. Some clones are missing from TCRdb's copy, which holds only in-frame ones; the method was immunoSEQ multiplex PCR. This repertoire shows around 72,000 clones, 70% to 90% found once; its top ten account for about 6.4%. This TCR was recovered from a woman in her sixties or seventies with acute or convalescent COVID-19. V gene TRBV7-6 combines with J gene TRBJ2-2; the D gene is possibly TRBD1 (6 bases). The specimen was peripheral blood. CDR3 sequence reads: CASQRQGWAGELFF. The CDR3 nucleotides read TGTGCCAGCCAGCGGCAGGGGTGGGCCGGGGAGCTGTTTTTT.